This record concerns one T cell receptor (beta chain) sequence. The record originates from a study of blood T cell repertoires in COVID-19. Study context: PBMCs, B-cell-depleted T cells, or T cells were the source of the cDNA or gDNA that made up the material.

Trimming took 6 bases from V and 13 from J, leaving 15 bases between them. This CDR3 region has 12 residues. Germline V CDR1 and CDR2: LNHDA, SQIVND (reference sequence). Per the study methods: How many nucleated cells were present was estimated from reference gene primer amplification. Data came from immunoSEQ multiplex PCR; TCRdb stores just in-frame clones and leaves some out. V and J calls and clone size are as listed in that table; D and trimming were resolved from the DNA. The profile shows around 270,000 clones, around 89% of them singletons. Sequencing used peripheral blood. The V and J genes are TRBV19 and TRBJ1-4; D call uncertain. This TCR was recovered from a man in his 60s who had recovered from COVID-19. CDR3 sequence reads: CASSLRRDGLFF. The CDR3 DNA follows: TGTGCCAGTAGCCTCCGGAGGGATGGACTGTTTTTT.